This entry is about one TCR beta chain. This entry is derived from a study of T cell changes during pregnancy in multiple sclerosis. Assay: immunoSEQ multiplex PCR; the TCRdb copy retains only in-frame clones and omits some. The sample shows 40,000 to 60,000 clones, around 90% of them seen only once. The sequencing used CD4+ T cells from peripheral blood mononuclear cells, collected in the third trimester of pregnancy. The receptor was isolated from a female donor with multiple sclerosis, enrolled in a pregnancy study.

CDR3 region: CASSYRVNTEAFF. The CDR3 DNA follows: TGCGCCAGCAGCTACAGGGTGAACACTGAAGCTTTCTTT. This chain uses TRBV5-1 with TRBJ1-1; TRBD1 is a possible D gene (6 bases). The CDR3 spans 13 residues. Trimming stripped 3 bases from V and 0 bases from J, with 6 bases between. Germline CDR1 SGHRS, CDR2 YFSETQ.